These T cell receptor beta chains were read from a single sample in a study of shared clonotypes between healthy human individuals. Method: immunoSEQ multiplex PCR; TCRdb's copy keeps in-frame clones and lacks some. The data show hundreds of thousands of clones, with around 77% seen just once and more than 10% held by the top ten. Sequencing was done on a sample of PBMCs. Source of these receptors: a middle-aged woman in good health. Some clones in this sample may be carry-over from other donors' samples. CDR3s include the opening cysteine and the closing phenylalanine or tryptophan. A D gene is named only where the DNA matches it firmly. Not every row has a clone size; where given, it reads once, few, many or a size class.

V gene: TRBV12-5
D gene: TRBD2
J gene: TRBJ2-4
clone size: .
CDR3 DNA: TGTGCTAGTGGTTTGGTAGGGACTAGCAAAAACATTCAGTACTTC
CDR3 protein: CASGLVGTSKNIQYF

V gene: TRBV9
D gene: TRBD1
J gene: TRBJ2-3
clone size: .
CDR3 DNA: TGTGCCAGCAGCCCCCGGACAGGGAGGTCAGATACGCAGTATTTT
CDR3 protein: CASSPRTGRSDTQYF

V gene: TRBV6-5
D gene: TRBD2
J gene: TRBJ2-7
clone size: .
CDR3 DNA: TGTGCCAGCAGCTACGGGACTAGCGGGATTAGCGAGCAGTACTTC
CDR3 protein: CASSYGTSGISEQYF

V gene: TRBV7-9
D gene: .
J gene: TRBJ2-7
clone size: .
CDR3 DNA: TGTGCCAGCAGCATACAGGGATCCTACGAGCAGTACTTC
CDR3 protein: CASSIQGSYEQYF

V gene: TRBV7-2
D gene: .
J gene: TRBJ1-1
clone size: .
CDR3 DNA: TGTGCCAGCAGCTTATCCCGGTACACTGAAGCTTTCTTT
CDR3 protein: CASSLSRYTEAFF

V gene: TRBV21-1
D gene: .
J gene: TRBJ2-2
clone size: few
CDR3 DNA: TGTGCCAGCAGCAAACCTCAGGACAGTCCGACACAAAACACCGGGGAGCTGTTTTTT
CDR3 protein: CASSKPQDSPTQNTGELFF

V gene: TRBV18
D gene: TRBD1
J gene: TRBJ1-1
clone size: .
CDR3 DNA: TGTGCCAGCTCACCACAATGGGACAGGGTTTTAGCTTTCTTT
CDR3 protein: CASSPQWDRVLAFF

V gene: TRBV27
D gene: TRBD2
J gene: TRBJ2-1
clone size: .
CDR3 DNA: TGTGCCAGCAGCTCAGTGGGGACTAGCGGGGGCTACAATGAGCAGTTCTTC
CDR3 protein: CASSSVGTSGGYNEQFF

V gene: TRBV10-2
D gene: TRBD2
J gene: TRBJ2-3
clone size: .
CDR3 DNA: TGCGCCAGCGCGGAAAGTTGGCTAGCGGGAGTCCCAGATACGCAGTATTTT
CDR3 protein: CASAESWLAGVPDTQYF

V gene: TRBV5-6
D gene: .
J gene: TRBJ1-1
clone size: .
CDR3 DNA: TGTGCCAGCAGCTTCAAGGGCACTGAAGCTTTCTTT
CDR3 protein: CASSFKGTEAFF

V gene: TRBV4-1
D gene: TRBD1
J gene: TRBJ1-5
clone size: once
CDR3 DNA: TGCGCCAGCAGCCGTAAAAGTCTCCGGGACAGAAGCAATCAGCCCCAGCATTTT
CDR3 protein: CASSRKSLRDRSNQPQHF

V gene: TRBV30
D gene: .
J gene: TRBJ2-7
clone size: .
CDR3 DNA: TGTGCCTGGAGTCCCGCAGCCTCCGTGGCCCAGTACTTC
CDR3 protein: CAWSPAASVAQYF

V gene: TRBV7-9
D gene: TRBD1
J gene: TRBJ2-5
clone size: .
CDR3 DNA: TGTGCCAGCAGCCCACAGACAGGGGGCTGGGGAGAGACCCAGTACTTC
CDR3 protein: CASSPQTGGWGETQYF

V gene: TRBV27
D gene: .
J gene: TRBJ1-1
clone size: .
CDR3 DNA: TGTGCCAGCAGTTTCGGGCCGAGGGGGTCGAACACTGAAGCTTTCTTT
CDR3 protein: CASSFGPRGSNTEAFF

V gene: TRBV28
D gene: .
J gene: TRBJ2-7
clone size: .
CDR3 DNA: TGTGCCAGCAGTCCCTCGATGGGGGGCCCCTACGAGCAGTACTTC
CDR3 protein: CASSPSMGGPYEQYF

V gene: TRBV7-8
D gene: .
J gene: TRBJ1-4
clone size: .
CDR3 DNA: TGTGCCAGCAGCTTAGGAATGAGACAGTCTAATGAAAAACTGTTTTTT
CDR3 protein: CASSLGMRQSNEKLFF

V gene: TRBV27
D gene: TRBD2
J gene: TRBJ2-1
clone size: .
CDR3 DNA: TGTGCCAGCAGTTTATTGAGACTAGCGGGAGGTCAAACATACAATGAGCAGTTCTTC
CDR3 protein: CASSLLRLAGGQTYNEQFF

V gene: TRBV28
D gene: TRBD2
J gene: TRBJ2-1
clone size: .
CDR3 DNA: TGTGCCAGCAGGGGACTAGCGGGAGGGGTTGAGCAGTTCTTC
CDR3 protein: CASRGLAGGVEQFF

V gene: TRBV6-5
D gene: TRBD1
J gene: TRBJ1-1
clone size: few
CDR3 DNA: TGTGCCAGCAGCTGGACAGGGGATGACGGTGAAGCTTTCTTT
CDR3 protein: CASSWTGDDGEAFF

V gene: TRBV9
D gene: .
J gene: TRBJ1-1
clone size: .
CDR3 DNA: TGTGCCAGCAGCCGGACGTCGTTTGAGAACACTGAAGCTTTCTTT
CDR3 protein: CASSRTSFENTEAFF

V gene: TRBV7-2
D gene: TRBD1
J gene: TRBJ2-3
clone size: .
CDR3 DNA: TGTGCCAGCAGCTTACAGACAGGGCCAGATACGCAGTATTTT
CDR3 protein: CASSLQTGPDTQYF

V gene: TRBV28
D gene: TRBD2
J gene: TRBJ2-7
clone size: .
CDR3 DNA: TGTGCCAGCAGTTCCCAGAGCGGGGGGCAGTACTTC
CDR3 protein: CASSSQSGGQYF

V gene: TRBV5-4
D gene: .
J gene: TRBJ2-4
clone size: .
CDR3 DNA: TGTGCCAGCAGCTTGGTGCAGGGAGCCAAAAACATTCAGTACTTC
CDR3 protein: CASSLVQGAKNIQYF

V gene: TRBV27
D gene: .
J gene: TRBJ2-2
clone size: .
CDR3 DNA: TGTGCCAGCAGTGCCTCCGGGACCTTTACCGGGGAGCTGTTTTTT
CDR3 protein: CASSASGTFTGELFF

V gene: TRBV29-1
D gene: .
J gene: TRBJ2-7
clone size: once
CDR3 DNA: TGCAGCGTTAGAACAGGGACCTCCTACGAGCAGTACTTC
CDR3 protein: CSVRTGTSYEQYF

V gene: TRBV11-3
D gene: TRBD2
J gene: TRBJ2-5
clone size: .
CDR3 DNA: TGTGCCAGCAGCCTCGGGACTAGCGGGACCCAAGAGACCCAGTACTTC
CDR3 protein: CASSLGTSGTQETQYF

V gene: TRBV5-1
D gene: .
J gene: TRBJ2-1
clone size: .
CDR3 DNA: TGCGCCAGCAGCTCCCCTAGGCCTTTGCGGGACGGGAATGAGCAGTTCTTC
CDR3 protein: CASSSPRPLRDGNEQFF

V gene: TRBV19
D gene: TRBD2
J gene: TRBJ2-3
clone size: few
CDR3 DNA: TGTGCCAGTAGTAACCCCACAGTTCTAGCGGGAGTTGAAGATACGCAGTATTTT
CDR3 protein: CASSNPTVLAGVEDTQYF

V gene: TRBV10-3
D gene: TRBD2
J gene: TRBJ2-5
clone size: .
CDR3 DNA: TGTGCCATCAGTCAGAACCCGGGACTAGGGGAGGAGACCCAGTACTTC
CDR3 protein: CAISQNPGLGEETQYF

V gene: TRBV11-2
D gene: .
J gene: TRBJ1-1
clone size: .
CDR3 DNA: TGTGCCAGCAGCCCGATGGTGGGGAACACTGAAGCTTTCTTT
CDR3 protein: CASSPMVGNTEAFF

V gene: TRBV6-5
D gene: TRBD1
J gene: TRBJ2-1
clone size: .
CDR3 DNA: TGTGCCAGCAGTTACCGAGGGACAGCGCGGTATAATGAGCAGTTCTTC
CDR3 protein: CASSYRGTARYNEQFF

V gene: TRBV11-2
D gene: TRBD1
J gene: TRBJ1-6
clone size: many
CDR3 DNA: TGTGCCAGCAGCTGGGCGGGGGGACAGGGGAACTCACCCCTCCACTTT
CDR3 protein: CASSWAGGQGNSPLHF

V gene: TRBV5-8
D gene: TRBD2
J gene: TRBJ2-3
clone size: .
CDR3 DNA: TGTGCCATCGGGGGCCTAGCGGGAGGTTACACAGATACGCAGTATTTT
CDR3 protein: CAIGGLAGGYTDTQYF

V gene: TRBV5-4
D gene: .
J gene: TRBJ2-1
clone size: .
CDR3 DNA: TGTGCCAGCAGCTTGGCAGGAAATGAAGCAAATGAGCAGTTCTTC
CDR3 protein: CASSLAGNEANEQFF

V gene: TRBV15
D gene: TRBD2
J gene: TRBJ2-5
clone size: .
CDR3 DNA: TGTGCCACCAGCATAGCGGGAGGGCCACAAGAGACCCAGTACTTC
CDR3 protein: CATSIAGGPQETQYF

V gene: TRBV28
D gene: .
J gene: TRBJ1-2
clone size: once
CDR3 DNA: TGTGCCAGCAAACTAGGGGACAACTCGCCTCGTTATGGCTACACCTTC
CDR3 protein: CASKLGDNSPRYGYTF

V gene: TRBV5-4
D gene: TRBD1
J gene: TRBJ2-5
clone size: .
CDR3 DNA: TGTGCCAGCAGCTTAGGGACAGGGCCTCAAGAGACCCAGTACTTC
CDR3 protein: CASSLGTGPQETQYF

V gene: TRBV7-9
D gene: .
J gene: TRBJ1-4
clone size: .
CDR3 DNA: TGTGCCAGCAGCGAGTTTGACCGGGTCCCAAATGAAAAACTGTTTTTT
CDR3 protein: CASSEFDRVPNEKLFF

V gene: TRBV5-1
D gene: .
J gene: TRBJ1-2
clone size: .
CDR3 DNA: TGCGCCAGCAGCTTGGCCCCTCAGGGTCCCTATGGCTACACCTTC
CDR3 protein: CASSLAPQGPYGYTF

V gene: TRBV19
D gene: TRBD1
J gene: TRBJ2-7
clone size: once
CDR3 DNA: TGTGCCAGTAGTATAGAGGGACAGTCCTACGAGCAGTACTTC
CDR3 protein: CASSIEGQSYEQYF

V gene: TRBV7-2
D gene: TRBD2
J gene: TRBJ2-3
clone size: .
CDR3 DNA: TGTGCCAGCAGCTACCTAGCGGGAGGGACAGATACGCAGTATTTT
CDR3 protein: CASSYLAGGTDTQYF